This T cell receptor beta chain was observed in a study of cytomegalovirus exposure and HLA in healthy donors. General study points: Cytomegalovirus status was reportedly diagnosed by the classifier with high sensitivity and specificity. Among TCR beta chains, those listed as cytomegalovirus-associated numbered about 150. Confirmation was obtained in vitro that a few CMV-associated chains are specific for CMV antigens. Subsequent analysis of the approximately 110 validation repertoires found a tendency for first-cohort TCR clusters to co-occur.

A remark on this clone: Its target is not known.

Germline CDR1 and CDR2: LNHDA and SQIVND (reference sequence). V gave up 7 bases and J gave up 2 bases, with 15 bases separating them. This CDR3 contains 14 residues. Produced via immunoSEQ multiplex PCR; TCRdb's table is partial and in-frame only. The sample consists of roughly 120,000 clones, roughly 86% of them appearing once. The sequencing input was PBMCs. J is TRBJ2-7 and V is TRBV19, with D perhaps matching TRBD2 (5 bases). The clonotype was recovered from a woman younger than 30 in good health and CMV-seronegative. CDR3 sequence reads: CASTPLEAPYEQYF. CDR3 nucleotide sequence: TGTGCCAGTACCCCTTTGGAGGCTCCCTACGAGCAGTACTTC. Full variable domain (missing parts from reference TRBV19 and TRBJ2-7): DGGITQSPKYLFRKEGQNVTLSCEQNLNHDAMYWYRQDPGQGLRLIYYSQIVNDFQKGDIAEGYSVSREKKESFPLTVTSAQKNPTAFYLCASTPLEAPYEQYFGPGTRLTVT.